This is a list of T cell receptor beta chains from one sample in a study of beta chain features in type 1 diabetes. Assay used: immunoSEQ multiplex PCR; TCRdb lists only in-frame clones, some missing. The sample has hundreds of thousands of clones; around 28% are singletons. The sequenced sample consisted of naive CD4+ T cells from blood. All receptors come from a young man in good health. CDR3s leave out the opening cysteine and the closing phenylalanine or tryptophan. A D gene is named only where the DNA matches it firmly.

D	J	V	CDR3
-	TRBJ1-1	TRBV7-9	ASSFRGMNTEAF
-	TRBJ2-7	TRBV28	ASSSLPGRTYEQY
-	TRBJ1-2	TRBV10-3	ASLLGPTGGISST
-	TRBJ2-6	TRBV28	ASSQPRGGSGANVLT
-	TRBJ2-5	TRBV9	ASSVDLQETQY
-	TRBJ2-7	TRBV5-1	ASTQGTGPYEQY
-	TRBJ2-5	TRBV30	AWFTGTPKETQY
TRBD1	TRBJ2-7	TRBV18	ASSWGQGEYEQY
-	TRBJ2-7	TRBV11-2	ASKRGLALYEQY
-	TRBJ1-2	TRBV9	ASTATGNYGYT
-	TRBJ2-7	TRBV14	ASSHRQRSAYEQY
-	TRBJ2-1	TRBV29-1	SVDGVHVNEQF
TRBD2	TRBJ2-3	TRBV29-1	SVAGVALGTDTQY
-	TRBJ2-5	TRBV29-1	SARGGPETQY
TRBD2	TRBJ2-3	TRBV7-2	ASSLVQLLAGGPGNTQY
TRBD2	TRBJ2-7	TRBV9	ASSAFLAGNHEQY
TRBD1	TRBJ2-5	TRBV18	ASSPGTGQETQY
-	TRBJ2-3	TRBV30	AWSVKGDTQY
-	TRBJ1-1	TRBV25-1	ASSEYQDTEAF
TRBD2	TRBJ2-1	TRBV5-1	ASSQAGFSYNEQF
-	TRBJ1-1	TRBV30	AWSATRATGTEAF
TRBD1	TRBJ1-4	TRBV7-2	ASSLDRGEKLF
-	TRBJ1-1	TRBV4-3	ASSQDPDTEAF
TRBD2	TRBJ2-7	TRBV4-1	ASSLGLAGLMSSYEQY
-	TRBJ2-7	TRBV2	ASSPGSGRGYEQY
TRBD1	TRBJ1-2	TRBV10-3	AISEGTGINYGYT
-	TRBJ2-1	TRBV15	ATSRGAEPYNEQF
TRBD2	TRBJ2-3	TRBV30	ARAGAPDTQY
TRBD2	TRBJ2-7	TRBV7-2	ASSSTSGRYEQY
TRBD2	TRBJ2-7	TRBV5-6	ASSLGLAGPYEQY
-	TRBJ2-1	TRBV7-2	ASSLYGVINEQF
-	TRBJ2-6	TRBV30	AWSLRLGGANVLT
TRBD2	TRBJ2-7	TRBV4-1	ASGRVAGGTYEQY
-	TRBJ1-2	TRBV30	AWRGGQNDGYT
-	TRBJ1-2	TRBV20-1	ISENYGYT
-	TRBJ1-5	TRBV30	AWVDSFGNQPQH
-	TRBJ2-7	TRBV30	AWSSGSAYEQY
TRBD1	TRBJ2-3	TRBV30	AWSVLQGGGDTQY
TRBD2	TRBJ2-3	TRBV5-4	ASSLSSGSSDTQY
-	TRBJ2-7	TRBV4-3	ASSQVPRDNPYEQY
TRBD2	TRBJ2-7	TRBV2	ASNPLGTRYEQY
TRBD2	TRBJ2-7	TRBV30	AWRAGLAAAYEQY
TRBD1	TRBJ2-3	TRBV13	ASSLRQGTDTQY
-	TRBJ2-1	TRBV11-2	ASSLGSSYNEQF
-	TRBJ2-5	TRBV7-7	ASSLRDLEAETQY
-	TRBJ2-7	TRBV4-3	ASSREDRDRYEQY
-	TRBJ2-2	TRBV9	ASSVAVGYTNTGELF
-	TRBJ2-3	TRBV5-1	ASTVFSSTDTQY
TRBD1	TRBJ2-1	TRBV19	ASSTRTGGGTVRGNEQF
-	TRBJ2-5	TRBV5-1	ASSLGTVQETQY
TRBD2	TRBJ2-4	TRBV18	ASSDTSGNDIQY
-	TRBJ2-1	TRBV5-4	ASRTVAGANNEQF
TRBD1	TRBJ2-7	TRBV7-2	ASSLVWTGGYEQY
TRBD1	TRBJ2-1	TRBV7-2	ASSKGTGRSYNEQF
TRBD2	TRBJ2-3	TRBV7-2	ASSLAHGRADTQY
TRBD2	TRBJ2-7	TRBV4-1	ASSGGTSGRAVD
TRBD2	TRBJ2-1	TRBV14	ASSQDITSGAIYNEQF
-	TRBJ2-1	TRBV25-1	ASSVEGGGVYNEQF
-	TRBJ2-1	TRBV7-7	ASSFGSPSYNEQF
TRBD2	TRBJ2-3	TRBV5-1	ASSSGTSGSPLDTQY